Here is one T cell receptor (beta chain) with its context. Antigen specificity is unknown. This entry comes from a study of T cell responses to AZD1222 COVID-19 vaccine. Study conclusions and caveats: Clonal diversity may have been underestimated in mostly white British donors. Regions 160-218 and 743-854 held dominance among vaccine-associated CD4 TCRs, which spanned spike.

Assay: immunoSEQ multiplex PCR; the TCRdb copy retains only in-frame clones and omits some. The sample comprises 150,000 to 200,000 clones, 85% to 95% of which are singletons, and 2.6% rests with the top ten. The source of this sequence is an adult in good health. The material sequenced was peripheral blood, taken on day 0 of AZD1222 vaccination.

CDR3 DNA sequence: TGTGCCAGCAGTTACCGGGGGCCCTACGAGCAGTACTTC. Its protein is CASSYRGPYEQYF. V and J are TRBV6-6 and TRBJ2-7, with D perhaps matching TRBD1 or TRBD2 (6 bases each). Germline-derived CDR1 and CDR2 are MNHNY and SVGAGI (reference sequence). CDR3 size: 13 residues. Trimming cost V 2 bases and J 2 bases, with 7 bases left between them.